Below, 19 T cell receptor beta chains from the same sample are listed, as sequenced in a study of shared clonotypes between healthy human individuals. As defined, naive CD8 cells were CD45RO-negative and positively selected for CCR7, with terminally differentiated effector memory CD45RA+ cells excluded. The repertoire was sequenced with immunoSEQ multiplex PCR; TCRdb's copy has only in-frame clones and lacks some. Of about 2.1 million clones listed, around 95% are singletons. Sequencing used naive CD8+ T cells from PBMCs. The receptors were gathered from a man in his late teens or twenties in good health. Some clones in this sample may be carry-over from other donors' samples.

V gene TRBV7-6 combines with J gene TRBJ1-1; D gene ambiguous. CDR3 length equals 17 residues. The V and J ends lost 0 bases and 1 base respectively, with 15 bases between them. Per the germline V gene, CDR1 is SGHVS and CDR2 is FNYEAQ. The CDR3 coding sequence is TGTGCCAGCAGCTTAGCTCTGGCGGCGCCTAAGAACACTGAAGCTTTCTTT. Translation: CASSLALAAPKNTEAFF. Complete variable domain (other parts from reference TRBV7-6 and TRBJ1-1): GAGVSQSPRYKVTKRGQDVALRCDPISGHVSLYWYRQALGQGPEFLTYFNYEAQQDKSGLPNDRFSAERPEGSISTLTIQRTEQRDSAMYRCASSLALAAPKNTEAFFGQGTRLTVV.

The chain has TRBV4-1 and TRBJ2-7, with TRBD2 as a possible D gene (6 bases). Per germline, CDR1 MGHRA and CDR2 YSYEKL. The CDR3 runs 13 residues. The V end was cut by 6 bases, the J end by 0 bases, with 9 bases between. The CDR3 DNA sequence: TGCGCCAGCAGAGGACTAAGCTCCTACGAGCAGTACTTC. It encodes CASRGLSSYEQYF.

This clone has a single count. The rearrangement joins TRBV29-1 to TRBJ1-2, with D tentatively TRBD1 (6 bases). CDR1 is SQVTM, CDR2 ANQGSEA, per germline. Trimming removed 2 bases from V and 5 bases from J, with 12 bases in between. The CDR3 has 13 amino acids. CDR3 bases: TGCAGCGTTGAAAGGGGGGAAGGGTATGGCTACACCTTC. It translates to CSVERGEGYGYTF.

The J gene is TRBJ2-5, the V gene TRBV27; 7 bases match TRBD2. This CDR3 is 14 amino acids long. CDR1 MNHEY and CDR2 SMNVEV come from the germline V gene (reference sequence). The ends lost 6 bases at V and 4 bases at J; junction bases unmatched: 8. The CDR3 DNA reads TGTGCCAGCAGACCCGGGAGGCGTAGAGAGACCCAGTACTTC. This encodes CASRPGRRRETQYF.

The chain links TRBV29-1 to TRBJ2-5; D remains ambiguous. The CDR3 is 10 residues long. Looked up from germline, CDR1 is SQVTM and CDR2 is ANQGSEA. V lost 7 bases to trimming and J lost 5 bases, with 8 bases between them. CDR3 bases: TGCAGCGCCACAAGTGAGACCCAGTACTTC. It is translated as CSATSETQYF.

V gene TRBV5-1 combines with J gene TRBJ2-2, with D maybe TRBD2 (5 bases). The V gene's germline CDR1 is SGHRS and CDR2 YFSETQ. The CDR3 runs 12 residues. V lost 5 bases and J lost 10, with 12 bases in between. CDR3 in DNA: TGCGCCAGCAGTCTTGTCGGGATGGAGCTGTTTTTT. Protein product: CASSLVGMELFF.

This chain uses TRBV28 with TRBJ1-1, with 9 bases identical to TRBD1. CDR1 is MDHEN, CDR2 SYDVKM, per germline. The CDR3 covers 13 residues. V gave up 2 bases and J gave up 8 bases; unmatched junction bases: 3. In nucleotides, the CDR3 is TGTGCCAGCAGTTTAAGGGACAGGGAGGAAGCTTTCTTT. Its protein product is CASSLRDREEAFF.

The chain employs TRBV4-1 and TRBJ2-4; D gene uncertain. In germline, CDR1 is MGHRA, CDR2 YSYEKL. Trimming took 3 bases from V and 5 from J, leaving 14 bases between them. CDR3 length: 15 amino acids. The CDR3 loop is CASSQGREDENIQYF. Here the CDR3 DNA reads TGCGCCAGCAGCCAGGGTAGGGAAGATGAAAACATTCAGTACTTC.

The chain has TRBV5-6 and TRBJ2-3, with 11 positions matching TRBD2. There are 16 residues in the CDR3. Unmatched junction bases numbered 3, after V lost 3 bases and J lost 0 bases. Per the germline V gene, CDR1 is SGHDT and CDR2 is YYEEEE. Here the CDR3 DNA reads TGTGCCAGCAGCTGGGGACTAGCGGCTAGCACAGATACGCAGTATTTT. Translation: CASSWGLAASTDTQYF.

On this clone itself: Distinct nucleotide sequences in the sample also encode this CDR3. The chain recombines TRBV18 with TRBJ1-5; perhaps TRBD1 as D (5 bases). The CDR3 runs to 14 residues. Trimming stripped 3 bases from V and 6 bases from J, with 12 bases between. Germline assignment: CDR1 KGHSH and CDR2 LQKENI. CDR3 in DNA: TGTGCCAGCTCACCTGACAGAGTCGGTCAGCCCCAGCATTTT. It codes for CASSPDRVGQPQHF.

This chain links TRBV7-3 with TRBJ2-3; D is uncertain. Trimming left V 2 bases short and J 0 bases short, with 15 bases between. Germline V gene sequence: CDR1 SGHTA, CDR2 FQGTGA. The CDR3 spans 17 residues. The CDR3 nucleotides read TGTGCCAGCAGCTTAGGGGTGCCAGCGTCTAGCACAGATACGCAGTATTTT. Protein sequence: CASSLGVPASSTDTQYF.

As for this clone: The same CDR3 also results from other DNA sequences found in this sample. The rearrangement joins TRBV4-1 to TRBJ2-1; D unclear. This CDR3 contains 14 residues. Trimming removed 1 base from V and 4 bases from J, with 8 bases in between. Germline V gene lookup returns CDR1 MGHRA and CDR2 YSYEKL. The CDR3 DNA is TGCGCCAGCAGCCAAGTAGGGCCGTACAATGAGCAGTTCTTC. Protein sequence: CASSQVGPYNEQFF.

This clone was observed a few times. This chain links TRBV27 with TRBJ1-5; 7 nucleotides match TRBD1. After removal of 5 bases from V and 3 bases from J, the junction contained 7 bases not matched to a gene. CDR1 is MNHEY, CDR2 SMNVEV, per germline (reference sequence). The CDR3 has 15 amino acids. CDR3 region: CASSLQTGVNQPQHF. The CDR3 DNA reads as TGTGCCAGCAGTCTACAAACAGGGGTCAATCAGCCCCAGCATTTT.

This clone was seen a single time. This sample includes further DNA sequences coding for the same CDR3. The genes are TRBV7-9 and TRBJ2-1, with 7 bases identical to TRBD2. Germline V gene lookup returns CDR1 SEHNR and CDR2 FQNEAQ (reference sequence). Unmatched junction bases numbered 2, after V lost 5 bases and J lost 10 bases. The CDR3 is 11 residues long. In DNA form, the CDR3 reads TGTGCCAGCAGCAGTAGCGGGGAGCAGTTCTTC. It yields the protein CASSSSGEQFF.

This chain links TRBV28 with TRBJ1-1, with D tentatively TRBD1 (6 bases). Trimming left V 1 base short and J 5 bases short, with 11 bases between. The CDR3 loop spans 14 amino acids. CDR1 is MDHEN, CDR2 SYDVKM, per germline. CDR3 loop: CASSLYRVWTEAFF. The CDR3 DNA sequence: TGTGCCAGCAGTTTATACAGGGTGTGGACTGAAGCTTTCTTT.

The rearrangement uses TRBV21-1 and TRBJ1-2; TRBD1 reflects the table's D call only, with no check against the DNA. TRBV21-1 represents a pseudogene. The CDR3 is 16 residues long. CDR3 amino acids: CASSKEFAGVNYGYTF. As DNA, the CDR3 is TGTGCCAGCAGCAAAGAGTTCGCAGGGGTGAACTATGGCTACACCTTC.

The chain has TRBV11-2 and TRBJ2-6, with D perhaps given as TRBD1 or TRBD2 (5 bases each). The CDR3 totals 16 residues. Germline V gene lookup returns CDR1 SGHAT and CDR2 FQNNGV. V was cut by 6 bases and J by 1 base, with 13 bases left in between. The DNA of the CDR3 is TGTGCCAGCAGGCCTGGGGGTCTTTCTGGGGCCAACGTCCTGACTTTC. This gives the protein CASRPGGLSGANVLTF. Full variable domain (rest looked up from reference TRBV11-2 and TRBJ2-6): EAGVAQSPRYKIIEKRQSVAFWCNPISGHATLYWYQQILGQGPKLLIQFQNNGVVDDSQLPKDRFSAERLKGVDSTLKIQPAKLEDSAVYLCASRPGGLSGANVLTFGAGSRLTVL.

This clone was seen once. The rearrangement links TRBV7-6 to TRBJ2-3; perhaps TRBD2 as D (5 bases). V lost 2 bases to trimming and J lost 1 base, with 13 bases between them. The CDR3 extends over 16 amino acids. Germline CDR1 is SGHVS and CDR2 is FNYEAQ. The CDR3 nucleotides read TGTGCCAGCAGCTTATCCGAGGGAACCCGCACAGATACGCAGTATTTT. Residues: CASSLSEGTRTDTQYF.

The V and J genes are TRBV18 and TRBJ2-3, with 9 bases that match TRBD2. Trimming cost V 0 bases and J 2 bases; bases outside gene matches: 6. CDR1 is KGHSH and CDR2 is LQKENI in the germline V gene. CDR3 length: 17 residues. This CDR3 is CASSPPSSGIPTDTQYF. The CDR3 DNA reads TGTGCCAGCTCACCACCGTCTAGCGGGATCCCCACAGATACGCAGTATTTT. Together with reference TRBV18 and TRBJ2-3, the CDR3 gives the full variable domain: NAGVMQNPRHLVRRRGQEARLRCSPMKGHSHVYWYRQLPEEGLKFMVYLQKENIIDESGMPKERFSAEFPKEGPSILRIQQVVRGDSAAYFCASSPPSSGIPTDTQYFGPGTRLTVL.